This TCR beta chain derives from a study of T-cell memory formation after mild COVID-19. TCRdb passed the 5' RACE reads through MiXCR, listing each CDR3 protein once. The repertoire consists of 150,000 to 200,000 distinct CDR3 sequences, with roughly 31% occurring once and the leading ten covering 12%. Study-level results: Some clones that responded turned up in pre-infection memory, which suggests that cross-reactive memory joined in.

Trimming left V 3 bases short and J 4 bases short, with 6 bases between. The germline gives CDR1 MNHNY, CDR2 SVGAGI (reference sequence). The length of the CDR3 is 13 residues. As concerns this clonotype: The antigen is not known.

This chain uses TRBV6-6 with TRBJ1-4; D ambiguous. The specimen sequenced was PBMCs or a T cell subset sorted from them (not recorded which). The source is an adult woman who had mild COVID-19 (a few samples of this study predate the infection). Cell type and time point are not known. The CDR3 loop reads CASSYGFNEKLFF. CDR3 in DNA: TGTGCCAGCAGTTATGGGTTTAATGAAAAACTGTTTTTT.